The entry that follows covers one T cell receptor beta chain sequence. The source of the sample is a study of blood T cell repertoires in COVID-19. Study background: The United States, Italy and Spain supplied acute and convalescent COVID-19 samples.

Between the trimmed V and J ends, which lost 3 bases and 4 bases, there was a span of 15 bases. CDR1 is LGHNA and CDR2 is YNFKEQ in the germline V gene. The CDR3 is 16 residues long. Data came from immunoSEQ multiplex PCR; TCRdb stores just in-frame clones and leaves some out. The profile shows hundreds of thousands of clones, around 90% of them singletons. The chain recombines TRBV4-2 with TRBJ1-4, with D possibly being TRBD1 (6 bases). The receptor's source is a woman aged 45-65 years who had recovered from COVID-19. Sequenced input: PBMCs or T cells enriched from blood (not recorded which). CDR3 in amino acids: CASSQEQGPSNEKLFF. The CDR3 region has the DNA TGTGCCAGCAGCCAGGAGCAGGGGCCAAGTAATGAAAAACTGTTTTTT.